This T cell receptor (beta chain) was identified in a study of memory CD4+ T cells and cytomegalovirus serostatus. Study-wide background: Of the healthy Belgian adults, several were CMV seropositive and 20 to 30 seronegative.

The sort gate was single viable CD3+CD4+CD8-CD45RO+ cells for memory CD4+ T cells. After thawing, CD4+ T cells were positively selected. Method: immunoSEQ multiplex PCR; TCRdb's copy keeps in-frame clones and lacks some. The table records tens of thousands of clones, about 81% of them present only once. The sample holds one count of this clone. Trimming removed 2 bases from V and 1 base from J, with 11 bases in between. Germline assignment: CDR1 LNHDA and CDR2 SQIVND (reference sequence). The length of the CDR3 is 15 residues. This chain uses TRBV19 with TRBJ1-1; D is unresolved. Sequenced sample: memory CD4+ T cells from blood. This sequence originates from an adult in good health and CMV-seronegative. CDR3 sequence reads: CASSIRAGGNTEAFF. CDR3 nucleotides: TGTGCCAGTAGTATACGAGCCGGAGGGAACACTGAAGCTTTCTTT.